The text below deals with one T cell receptor (beta chain). What it binds is unknown. These data originate in a study of CD8+ T cells in alopecia areata. Study-level information: Oral tofacitinib, 5 to 10 mg twice daily, was given in an open-label trial. People stayed on tofacitinib for 6 to 18 months, then stopped the drug for 6 months.

It was from alopecia areata patients that lesional scalp punch biopsies and peripheral blood were collected. General study findings and limits: It was less clear whether patients shared TCRs than it was in mice, possibly because of HLA. For lesional scalp, especially alopecia totalis/universalis, clonality was higher than in normal scalp.

V lost 7 bases, J lost 5 bases, and 10 bases lay in between. Germline CDR1 reads SNHLY; CDR2 reads FYNNEI. CDR3 length equals 12 residues. Once RNA had been extracted, it was reverse transcribed into cDNA to act as the sequencing template. Assay: immunoSEQ multiplex PCR; the TCRdb copy retains only in-frame clones and omits some. Of approximately 11,000 clones listed, approximately 60% are singletons. This TCR derives from a human donor with alopecia areata. Sequenced input: skin. This rearrangement joins TRBV2 to TRBJ2-3; tentative D call: TRBD2 (5 bases). The CDR3 DNA follows: TGTGCCAGCATGAGGGTTGGAGATACGCAGTATTTT. Its protein is CASMRVGDTQYF.